Following are 15 T cell receptor beta chains from one sample sequenced in a study of vaccination effects on CD4 cells after COVID-19. Using immunoSEQ multiplex PCR, the repertoire was profiled, and TCRdb retains in-frame clones only, with some absent. Of approximately 15,000 clones in the sample, 76% were seen once. The antigens of these receptors remain unknown. Within the ViraFEST assay, antigen-specific CD4+ T cells underwent expansion with viral peptide pools prior to sequencing. Subsequent to a culture period of 10 to 11 days, CD4+ T cells were isolated. SARS-CoV-2 infection was confirmed by PCR in the person between March and December 2020. It was two doses of either the BNT162b2 or mRNA-1273 vaccine that participants received. The starting material was CD4+ T cells from PBMCs cultured with HCoV-NL63 spike peptides, obtained after COVID-19 vaccination. All receptors come from a human donor who had a prior SARS-CoV-2 infection.

V and J are TRBV7-3 and TRBJ2-1, with 12 bases identical to TRBD2. CDR1 is SGHTA, CDR2 FQGTGA, per germline. The length of the CDR3 is 16 residues. V shed 4 bases, J shed 7 bases, and the junction held 8 bases outside the gene matches. The CDR3 reads CASSSRTSGTLNEQFF. Here the CDR3 DNA reads TGTGCCAGCAGCTCCCGGACTAGCGGGACCCTGAATGAGCAGTTCTTC.

The table lists this clone with a few counts. This rearrangement joins TRBV5-4 to TRBJ2-7; possibly TRBD1 for D (5 bases). The germline V and J ends were trimmed by 4 bases and 0 bases, with 11 bases remaining between them. Germline-derived CDR1 and CDR2 are SGHNT and YYREEE (reference sequence). The length of the CDR3 is 14 residues. CDR3: CASSTGPSSYEQYF. CDR3 DNA sequence: TGTGCCAGCAGCACAGGACCAAGCTCCTACGAGCAGTACTTC.

The rearrangement uses TRBV2 and TRBJ1-2; a weak D match, TRBD1 (6 bases). The CDR3 has 16 amino acids. From germline, CDR1 is SNHLY and CDR2 FYNNEI. V was pared by 3 bases and J by 4 bases, with 18 bases between. This CDR3 is CASSDYRDQGPYGYTF. The CDR3 DNA reads as TGTGCCAGCAGTGATTACCGAGACCAGGGGCCCTATGGCTACACCTTC.

This chain joins TRBV6-1 and TRBJ1-2, with TRBD1 identical over 8 bases. This CDR3 comprises 12 residues. V lost 8 bases to trimming and J lost 2 bases; unmatched junction nucleotides: 1. Germline V CDR1 and CDR2: MNHNS, SASEGT. The CDR3 bases are TGTGCCAGCTGGACAGGGAACTATGGCTACACCTTC. It specifies CASWTGNYGYTF.

The rearrangement uses TRBV15 and TRBJ1-5, with D uncertain. Trimming cost V 0 bases and J 6 bases, with 15 bases left between them. The length of the CDR3 is 16 residues. Looked up from germline, CDR1 is LNHNV and CDR2 is YYDKDF (reference sequence). Here the CDR3 reads CATSRDIGGVTQPQHF. CDR3 nucleotide sequence: TGTGCCACCAGCAGAGATATAGGCGGGGTAACTCAGCCCCAGCATTTT. Full variable domain (outside the CDR3, taken from reference TRBV15 and TRBJ1-5): DAMVIQNPRYQVTQFGKPVTLSCSQTLNHNVMYWYQQKSSQAPKLLFHYYDKDFNNEADTPDNFQSRRPNTSFCFLDIRSPGLGDTAMYLCATSRDIGGVTQPQHFGDGTRLSIL.

The chain combines TRBV9 with TRBJ2-7; TRBD2 matches 7 bases. CDR3 length: 16 residues. Germline V gene sequence: CDR1 SGDLS, CDR2 YYNGEE. With V trimmed by 4 bases and J by 3 bases, 13 bases remained unmatched. As DNA, the CDR3 is TGTGCCAGCAGCCCAAAGAGACTAGCTGAAGGCTACGAGCAGTACTTC. It codes for CASSPKRLAEGYEQYF.

The chain employs TRBV7-2 and TRBJ1-1; 7 nucleotides line up with TRBD1. V lost 1 base to trimming and J lost 2 bases; unmatched junction nucleotides: 7. This CDR3 spans 16 amino acids. Germline values: CDR1 SGHTA, CDR2 FQGNSA. The CDR3 here is CASSLGYRGGNTEAFF. The CDR3 DNA follows: TGTGCCAGCAGCTTAGGGTACAGGGGCGGCAACACTGAAGCTTTCTTT.

The CDR3 here is CAWRRFWGQGTSYEQYF. In DNA form, the CDR3 reads TGTGCCTGGAGAAGATTTTGGGGACAGGGAACTTCCTACGAGCAGTACTTC. V usage is TRBV30 and J usage is TRBJ2-7, with 9 bases aligning to TRBD1. The CDR3 runs 17 residues. Trimming took 3 bases from V and 1 from J; bases not matched to a gene: 13. The germline V gene encodes CDR1 GTSNPN and CDR2 SVGIG (reference sequence).

The rearrangement uses TRBV7-2 and TRBJ2-1; 8 bases fit TRBD2. Germline trimming cut 7 bases from V and 10 bases from J; bases unmatched to any gene: 18. Germline CDR1 reads SGHTA; CDR2 reads FQGNSA. This CDR3 has 16 residues. CDR3 nucleotide sequence: TGTGCCAGCACCCACAGTGGGGCTAGCGGGTTGTTAGAGCAGTTCTTC. Protein: CASTHSGASGLLEQFF.

The V and J genes are TRBV4-1 and TRBJ1-1; D may be TRBD1 (5 bases). Germline V gene sequence: CDR1 MGHRA, CDR2 YSYEKL. There are 15 residues in the CDR3. The V end was cut by 3 bases, the J end by 1 base, with 12 bases between. CDR3 in amino acids: CASSQKGAGNTEAFF. The CDR3 nucleotides read TGCGCCAGCAGCCAGAAAGGGGCCGGGAACACTGAAGCTTTCTTT.

This chain uses TRBV2 with TRBJ2-5; 10 positions match TRBD1. Trimming cost V 1 base and J 3 bases; bases outside gene matches: 8. Germline values: CDR1 SNHLY, CDR2 FYNNEI. The CDR3 runs 17 residues. The CDR3: CASSEGIFGTGEETQYF. The CDR3 DNA reads TGTGCCAGCAGTGAAGGAATTTTCGGGACAGGGGAAGAGACCCAGTACTTC.

This chain connects TRBV7-2 to TRBJ2-2; a possible D gene is TRBD2 (5 bases). The CDR3 sequence is 14 residues long. The V gene lost 1 base and the J gene lost 5 bases, with 8 bases spanning the gap. Germline lookup yields CDR1 SGHTA and CDR2 FQGNSA. This CDR3 is CASSLGTGTGELFF. CDR3 coding DNA: TGTGCCAGCAGCTTAGGGACTGGAACCGGGGAGCTGTTTTTT.

This sequence joins TRBV5-1 and TRBJ2-7; D assignment may be TRBD1 or TRBD2 (5 bases each). Germline CDR1 is SGHRS and CDR2 is YFSETQ. The V end lost 3 bases, the J end lost 1 base, and 11 bases lay between the germline ends. The CDR3 covers 14 residues. The CDR3 loop is CASSSTGGSYEQYF. Here the CDR3 DNA reads TGCGCCAGCAGCTCCACAGGAGGTTCCTACGAGCAGTACTTC.

The chain combines TRBV3-1 (or the pseudogene TRBV3-2) with TRBJ2-1; D unresolved. The CDR3 loop spans 18 amino acids. The V gene lost 2 bases and the J gene lost 0 bases, with 17 bases spanning the gap. Germline CDR1 and CDR2: LGHDT and YNNKEL (reference sequence). The CDR3 bases are TGTGCCAGCAGCCAATCCAGTACATTAACAAGCTCCTACAATGAGCAGTTCTTC. It translates to CASSQSSTLTSSYNEQFF.

The gene calls are TRBV7-8 and TRBJ2-3, with 9 bases aligning to TRBD2. The germline V gene encodes CDR1 SGHVS and CDR2 FQNEAQ. V shed 2 bases, J shed 6 bases, and the junction held 6 bases outside the gene matches. The CDR3 spans 15 residues. In DNA form, the CDR3 reads TGTGCCAGCAGCTTAAGGGGACTAGCATTGGATACGCAGTATTTT. Amino acids: CASSLRGLALDTQYF.